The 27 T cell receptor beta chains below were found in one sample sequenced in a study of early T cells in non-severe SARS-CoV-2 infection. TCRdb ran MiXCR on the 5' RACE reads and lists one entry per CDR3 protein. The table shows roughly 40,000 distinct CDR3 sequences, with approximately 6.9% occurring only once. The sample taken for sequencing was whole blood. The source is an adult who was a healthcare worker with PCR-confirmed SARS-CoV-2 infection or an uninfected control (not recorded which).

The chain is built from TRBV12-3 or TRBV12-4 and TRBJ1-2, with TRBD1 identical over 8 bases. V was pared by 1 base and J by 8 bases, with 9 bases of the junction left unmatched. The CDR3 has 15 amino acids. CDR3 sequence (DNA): TGTGCCAGCAGTTTAGGGACAGGGCCCCATGGGGGCTACACCTTC. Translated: CASSLGTGPHGGYTF.

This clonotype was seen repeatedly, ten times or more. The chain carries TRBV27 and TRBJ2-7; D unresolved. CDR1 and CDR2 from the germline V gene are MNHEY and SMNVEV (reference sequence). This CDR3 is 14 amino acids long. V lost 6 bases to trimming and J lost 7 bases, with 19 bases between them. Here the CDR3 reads CASSQFMSGREQYF. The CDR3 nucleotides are TGTGCCAGCAGCCAATTTATGTCCGGGCGAGAGCAGTACTTC.

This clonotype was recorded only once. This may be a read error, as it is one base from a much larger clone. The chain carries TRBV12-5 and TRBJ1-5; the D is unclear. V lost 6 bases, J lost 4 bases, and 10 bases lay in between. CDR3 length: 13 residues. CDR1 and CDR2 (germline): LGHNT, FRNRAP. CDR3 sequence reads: CASGPQQNQPQHF. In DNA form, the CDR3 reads TGTGCTAGTGGGCCACAGCAAAATCAGCCCCAGCATTTT.

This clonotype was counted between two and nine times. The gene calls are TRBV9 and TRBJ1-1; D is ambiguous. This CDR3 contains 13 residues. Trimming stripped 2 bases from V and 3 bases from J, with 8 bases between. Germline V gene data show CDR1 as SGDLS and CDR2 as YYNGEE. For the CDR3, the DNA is TGTGCCAGCAGCGTTTCAAGATACACTGAAGCTTTCTTT. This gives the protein CASSVSRYTEAFF.

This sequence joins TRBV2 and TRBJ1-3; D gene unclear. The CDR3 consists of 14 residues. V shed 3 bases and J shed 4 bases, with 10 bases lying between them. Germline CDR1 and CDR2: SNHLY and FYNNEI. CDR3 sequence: CASSDLGPGNTIYF. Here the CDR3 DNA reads TGTGCCAGCAGTGACCTTGGACCCGGAAACACCATATATTTT.

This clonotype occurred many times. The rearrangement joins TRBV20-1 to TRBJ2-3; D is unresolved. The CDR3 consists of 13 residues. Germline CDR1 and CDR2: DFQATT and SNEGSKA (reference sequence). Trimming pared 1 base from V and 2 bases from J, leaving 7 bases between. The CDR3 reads CSARVPVTDTQYF. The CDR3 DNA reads TGCAGTGCTAGAGTCCCGGTCACAGATACGCAGTATTTT.

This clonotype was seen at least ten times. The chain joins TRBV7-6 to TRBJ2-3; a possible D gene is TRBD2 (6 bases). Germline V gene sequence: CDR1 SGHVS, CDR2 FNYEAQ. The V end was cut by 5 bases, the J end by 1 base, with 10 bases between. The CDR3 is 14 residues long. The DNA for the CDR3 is TGTGCCAGCAGCCACTCGGGGGGCACAGATACGCAGTATTTT. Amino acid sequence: CASSHSGGTDTQYF.

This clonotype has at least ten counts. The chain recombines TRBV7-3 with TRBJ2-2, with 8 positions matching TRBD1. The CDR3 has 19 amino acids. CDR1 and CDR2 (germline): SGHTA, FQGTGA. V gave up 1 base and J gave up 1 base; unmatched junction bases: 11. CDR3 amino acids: CASSLSSFGGTGNTGELFF. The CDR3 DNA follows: TGTGCCAGCAGCTTAAGTAGTTTCGGCGGGACAGGGAACACCGGGGAGCTGTTTTTT.

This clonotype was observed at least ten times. CDR3 protein: CASSLASAGGYNSPLHF. The CDR3 bases are TGTGCCAGCAGCTTAGCCTCGGCAGGGGGCTATAATTCACCCCTCCACTTT. This sequence joins TRBV7-2 and TRBJ1-6; 7 bases line up with TRBD1. J gave up 3 bases and V 0 bases, and 5 bases lay outside the gene matches. Per germline, CDR1 SGHTA and CDR2 FQGNSA. The CDR3 length is 17 residues.

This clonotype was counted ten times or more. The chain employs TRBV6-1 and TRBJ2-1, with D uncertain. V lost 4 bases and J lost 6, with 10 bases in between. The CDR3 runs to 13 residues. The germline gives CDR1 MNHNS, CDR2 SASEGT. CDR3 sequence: CASSVLRGNEQFF. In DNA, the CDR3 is TGTGCCAGCAGTGTCCTACGAGGCAATGAGCAGTTCTTC.

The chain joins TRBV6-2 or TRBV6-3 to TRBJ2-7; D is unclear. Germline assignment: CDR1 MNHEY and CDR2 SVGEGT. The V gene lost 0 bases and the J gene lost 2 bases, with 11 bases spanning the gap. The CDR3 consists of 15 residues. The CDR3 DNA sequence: TGTGCCAGCAGTTACTCGAATGCAGTGACCTACGAGCAGTACTTC. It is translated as CASSYSNAVTYEQYF.

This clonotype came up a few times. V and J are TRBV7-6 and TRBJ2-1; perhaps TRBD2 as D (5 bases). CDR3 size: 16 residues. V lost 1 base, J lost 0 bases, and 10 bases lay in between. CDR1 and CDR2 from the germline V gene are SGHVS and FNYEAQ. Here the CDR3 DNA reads TGTGCCAGCAGCTTAGAAGCGGTACGCTCCTACAATGAGCAGTTCTTC. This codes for CASSLEAVRSYNEQFF.

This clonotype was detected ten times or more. The CDR3: CAILTGDEQYF. The CDR3 nucleotides read TGTGCCATCCTGACAGGGGACGAGCAGTACTTC. V and J are TRBV2 and TRBJ2-7; the match to TRBD1 covers 8 bases. V dropped 10 bases and J dropped 5; count of bases not matched to a gene: 4. CDR3 size: 11 residues. The germline V gene has CDR1 SNHLY and CDR2 FYNNEI.

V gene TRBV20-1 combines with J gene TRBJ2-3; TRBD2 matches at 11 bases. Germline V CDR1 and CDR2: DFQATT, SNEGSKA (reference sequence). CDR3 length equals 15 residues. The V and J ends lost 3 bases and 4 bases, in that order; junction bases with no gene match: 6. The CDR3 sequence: CSASDSGGAADTQYF. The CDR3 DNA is TGCAGTGCTAGTGATAGCGGGGGGGCCGCAGATACGCAGTATTTT.

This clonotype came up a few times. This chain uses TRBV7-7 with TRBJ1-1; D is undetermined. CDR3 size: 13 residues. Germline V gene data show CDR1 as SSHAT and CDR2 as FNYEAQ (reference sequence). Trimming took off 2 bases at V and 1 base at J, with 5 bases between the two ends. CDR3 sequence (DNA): TGTGCCAGCAGCTTAACAGCGAACACTGAAGCTTTCTTT. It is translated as CASSLTANTEAFF.

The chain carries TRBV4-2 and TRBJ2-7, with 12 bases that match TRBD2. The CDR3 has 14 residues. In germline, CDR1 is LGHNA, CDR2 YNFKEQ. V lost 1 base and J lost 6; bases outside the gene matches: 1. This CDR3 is CASSQGLAGVEQYF. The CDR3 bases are TGTGCCAGCAGCCAAGGACTAGCGGGGGTCGAGCAGTACTTC.

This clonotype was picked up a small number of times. The CDR3 nucleotides are TGTGCCAGCAGTTTGGTGAGGGCCGGCACAGATACGCAGTATTTT. Encoded protein: CASSLVRAGTDTQYF. V is TRBV27 and J is TRBJ2-3; possible D gene TRBD2, 5 bases. Trimming pared 3 bases from V and 1 base from J, leaving 11 bases between. The CDR3 has 15 amino acids. CDR1 is MNHEY, CDR2 SMNVEV, per germline (reference sequence).

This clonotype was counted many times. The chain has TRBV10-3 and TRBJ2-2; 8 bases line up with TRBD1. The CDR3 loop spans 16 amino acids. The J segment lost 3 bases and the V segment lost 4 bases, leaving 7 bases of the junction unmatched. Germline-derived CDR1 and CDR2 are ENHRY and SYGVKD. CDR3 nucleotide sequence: TGTGCCATCAGTGCGATCAGGGGGCAGGACACCGGGGAGCTGTTTTTT. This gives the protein CAISAIRGQDTGELFF.

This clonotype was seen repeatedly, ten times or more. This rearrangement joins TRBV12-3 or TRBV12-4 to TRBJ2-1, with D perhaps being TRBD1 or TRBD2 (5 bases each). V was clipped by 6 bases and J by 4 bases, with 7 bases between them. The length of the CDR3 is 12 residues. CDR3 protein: CASRGEYNEQFF. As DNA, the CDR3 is TGTGCCAGCAGGGGGGAGTACAATGAGCAGTTCTTC.

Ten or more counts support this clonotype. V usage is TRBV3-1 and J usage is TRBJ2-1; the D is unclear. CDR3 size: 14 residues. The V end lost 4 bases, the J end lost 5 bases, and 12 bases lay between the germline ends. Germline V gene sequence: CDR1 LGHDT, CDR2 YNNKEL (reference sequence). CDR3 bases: TGTGCCAGCAGCCCCTTAACAAGGGACAATGAGCAGTTCTTC. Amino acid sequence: CASSPLTRDNEQFF.

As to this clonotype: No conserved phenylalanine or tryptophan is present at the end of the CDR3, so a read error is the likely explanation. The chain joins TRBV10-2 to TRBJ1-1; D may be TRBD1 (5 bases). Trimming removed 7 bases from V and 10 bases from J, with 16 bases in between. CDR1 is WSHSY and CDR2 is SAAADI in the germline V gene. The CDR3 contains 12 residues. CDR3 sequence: CASMGRPRGAFI. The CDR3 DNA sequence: TGCGCCAGCATGGGTAGACCTAGGGGAGCTTTCATT.

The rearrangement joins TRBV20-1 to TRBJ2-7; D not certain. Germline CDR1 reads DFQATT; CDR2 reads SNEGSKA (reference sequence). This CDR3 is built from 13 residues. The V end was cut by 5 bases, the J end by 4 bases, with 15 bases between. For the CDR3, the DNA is TGCAGTGCTCCTCGGCAAAATGCGTACGAGCAGTACTTC. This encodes CSAPRQNAYEQYF.

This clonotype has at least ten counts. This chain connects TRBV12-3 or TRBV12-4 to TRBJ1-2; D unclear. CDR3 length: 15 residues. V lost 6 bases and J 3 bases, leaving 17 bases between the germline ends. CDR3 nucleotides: TGTGCCAGCAGCCCGGCAGCCATTTGGGACTATGGCTACACCTTC. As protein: CASSPAAIWDYGYTF.

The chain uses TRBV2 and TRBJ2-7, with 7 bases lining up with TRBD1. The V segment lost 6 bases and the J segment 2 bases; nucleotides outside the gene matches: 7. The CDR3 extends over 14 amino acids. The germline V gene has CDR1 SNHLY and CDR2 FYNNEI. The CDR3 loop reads CASRRAGGTYEQYF. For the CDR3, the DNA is TGTGCCAGCAGGCGGGCAGGGGGTACCTACGAGCAGTACTTC.

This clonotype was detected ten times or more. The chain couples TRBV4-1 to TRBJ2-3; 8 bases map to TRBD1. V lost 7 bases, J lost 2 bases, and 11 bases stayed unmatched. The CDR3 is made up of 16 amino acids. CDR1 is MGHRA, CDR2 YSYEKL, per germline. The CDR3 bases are TGCGCCAGCACCCTTACCGGGACAGGCTTCACAGATACGCAGTATTTT. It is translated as CASTLTGTGFTDTQYF.

The chain's CDR3 is CASSEGTSLSNEQFF. The CDR3 nucleotides read TGTGCCAGCAGCGAGGGGACTAGTCTGTCCAATGAGCAGTTCTTC. The rearrangement links TRBV9 to TRBJ2-1; 8 bases line up with TRBD2. The CDR3 runs 15 residues. V lost 3 bases, J lost 6 bases, and 8 bases stayed unmatched. From germline, CDR1 is SGDLS and CDR2 YYNGEE. The full variable domain, with the rest looked up from reference TRBV9 and TRBJ2-1, is DSGVTQTPKHLITATGQRVTLRCSPRSGDLSVYWYQQSLDQGLQFLIQYYNGEERAKGNILERFSAQQFPDLHSELNLSSLELGDSALYFCASSEGTSLSNEQFFGPGTRLTVL.

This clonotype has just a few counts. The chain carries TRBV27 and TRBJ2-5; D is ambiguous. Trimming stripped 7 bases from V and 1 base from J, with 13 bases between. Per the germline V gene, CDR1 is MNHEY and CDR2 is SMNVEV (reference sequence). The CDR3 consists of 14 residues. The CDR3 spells CASKGGSFQETQYF. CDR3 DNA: TGTGCCAGCAAAGGCGGCAGCTTCCAAGAGACCCAGTACTTC.